These T cell receptor beta chains were read from a single sample in a study of early T cells in non-severe SARS-CoV-2 infection. From the 5' RACE reads, TCRdb called clonotypes with MiXCR, one entry per CDR3 protein. Of more than 95,000 distinct CDR3 sequences in the sample, about 15% are singletons; the top ten hold just over 20%. The sample was whole blood. These receptors came from an adult who was a healthcare worker with PCR-confirmed SARS-CoV-2 infection or an uninfected control (not recorded which). CDR3s include the opening cysteine and the closing phenylalanine or tryptophan. A D gene is named only where the DNA matches it firmly. Size tells how often a clone was seen (once, few, many) or the class of an expanded clone, and some rows leave it out.

d_gene: TRBD1
abundance: few
v_gene: TRBV7-6
j_gene: TRBJ1-4
CDR3aa: CASSNRAGQGNEKLFF

d_gene: -
abundance: -
v_gene: TRBV5-4
j_gene: TRBJ2-2
CDR3aa: CASTPPGGTGELFF

d_gene: -
abundance: few
v_gene: TRBV6-6
j_gene: TRBJ2-3
CDR3aa: CASSYGTATDTQYF

d_gene: -
abundance: -
v_gene: TRBV11-2
j_gene: TRBJ2-5
CDR3aa: CASLQTTGARETQYF

d_gene: TRBD2
abundance: -
v_gene: TRBV10-1
j_gene: TRBJ2-1
CDR3aa: CASSGGGNEQFF

d_gene: -
abundance: -
v_gene: TRBV20-1
j_gene: TRBJ2-2
CDR3aa: CSASSGIGTGELFF

d_gene: -
abundance: few
v_gene: TRBV10-3
j_gene: TRBJ1-5
CDR3aa: CAISESTSNQPQHF

d_gene: -
abundance: -
v_gene: TRBV10-3
j_gene: TRBJ1-1
CDR3aa: CAISERGLDTEAFF

d_gene: -
abundance: -
v_gene: TRBV19
j_gene: TRBJ2-2
CDR3aa: CASSTPPAGELFF

d_gene: -
abundance: -
v_gene: TRBV11-2
j_gene: TRBJ1-2
CDR3aa: CASSHPPSPAYTF

d_gene: TRBD1
abundance: few
v_gene: TRBV7-9
j_gene: TRBJ2-2
CDR3aa: CAGQGPPNTGELFF

d_gene: -
abundance: few
v_gene: TRBV7-9
j_gene: TRBJ1-2
CDR3aa: CASSLGWDANVYGYTF

d_gene: -
abundance: many
v_gene: TRBV12-3/TRBV12-4
j_gene: TRBJ2-7
CDR3aa: CASSLWGLYEQYF

d_gene: -
abundance: -
v_gene: TRBV3-1
j_gene: TRBJ1-2
CDR3aa: CASSPDSTYGYTF

d_gene: -
abundance: few
v_gene: TRBV18
j_gene: TRBJ1-1
CDR3aa: CASSLDENTEAFF

d_gene: -
abundance: few
v_gene: TRBV12-3/TRBV12-4
j_gene: TRBJ1-1
CDR3aa: CASKPPPSLDSNTEAFF

d_gene: -
abundance: many
v_gene: TRBV20-1
j_gene: TRBJ1-5
CDR3aa: CSARDWRRGDQPQHF

d_gene: TRBD1
abundance: few
v_gene: TRBV12-3/TRBV12-4
j_gene: TRBJ1-3
CDR3aa: CASSQTGVSLGNTIYF

d_gene: TRBD2
abundance: many
v_gene: TRBV5-1
j_gene: TRBJ2-1
CDR3aa: CASSLAGTSSYNEQFF

d_gene: TRBD1
abundance: -
v_gene: TRBV11-2
j_gene: TRBJ2-7
CDR3aa: CASSVTGANEQYF

d_gene: -
abundance: few
v_gene: TRBV2
j_gene: TRBJ1-6
CDR3aa: CASSDQGVAGFNSPLHF

d_gene: -
abundance: few
v_gene: TRBV4-1
j_gene: TRBJ2-1
CDR3aa: CASSPGGRAEQFF

d_gene: -
abundance: -
v_gene: TRBV20-1
j_gene: TRBJ2-5
CDR3aa: CSASEQETQYF

d_gene: -
abundance: few
v_gene: TRBV10-3
j_gene: TRBJ1-3
CDR3aa: CAISEGGHTIYF

d_gene: TRBD2
abundance: many
v_gene: TRBV7-9
j_gene: TRBJ2-3
CDR3aa: CASSAGTSGTDTQYF

d_gene: TRBD1
abundance: few
v_gene: TRBV19
j_gene: TRBJ2-2
CDR3aa: CASSNRGVSNTGELFF

d_gene: TRBD2
abundance: -
v_gene: TRBV4-1
j_gene: TRBJ2-2
CDR3aa: CASSQPTLAGATGELFF

d_gene: -
abundance: -
v_gene: TRBV6-6
j_gene: TRBJ1-4
CDR3aa: CASRMGGQGEKLFF

d_gene: -
abundance: -
v_gene: TRBV7-9
j_gene: TRBJ1-2
CDR3aa: CVSSLRGGYTF

d_gene: -
abundance: few
v_gene: TRBV29-1
j_gene: TRBJ1-1
CDR3aa: CSVRTAGDTEAFF

d_gene: -
abundance: many
v_gene: TRBV20-1
j_gene: TRBJ1-1
CDR3aa: CSARDSRTEAFF

d_gene: -
abundance: -
v_gene: TRBV20-1
j_gene: TRBJ1-2
CDR3aa: CSARDGGNYGYTF

d_gene: TRBD1
abundance: few
v_gene: TRBV29-1
j_gene: TRBJ2-5
CDR3aa: CSVMTGGLETQYF

d_gene: TRBD2
abundance: few
v_gene: TRBV20-1
j_gene: TRBJ2-3
CDR3aa: CSASVAGFTDTQYF

d_gene: -
abundance: few
v_gene: TRBV12-3/TRBV12-4
j_gene: TRBJ1-3
CDR3aa: CASSSRNTIYF

d_gene: -
abundance: few
v_gene: TRBV2
j_gene: TRBJ2-7
CDR3aa: CASKQGSEQYF

d_gene: -
abundance: many
v_gene: TRBV5-1
j_gene: TRBJ2-5
CDR3aa: CASSISGQVETQYF

d_gene: TRBD1
abundance: -
v_gene: TRBV10-3
j_gene: TRBJ2-1
CDR3aa: CAISESTPGQVNNEQFF

d_gene: TRBD2
abundance: -
v_gene: TRBV2
j_gene: TRBJ2-1
CDR3aa: CASSLTGGGSSYNEQFF

d_gene: TRBD1
abundance: -
v_gene: TRBV5-1
j_gene: TRBJ2-7
CDR3aa: CASSPQSTGGSYEQYF